This entry concerns a single TCR beta chain. The source of the sample is a study of T cell changes during pregnancy in multiple sclerosis. V lost 6 bases, J lost 1 base, and 7 bases stayed unmatched. The length of the CDR3 is 15 residues. Looked up from germline, CDR1 is SGHDN and CDR2 is FVKESK. The protocol was immunoSEQ multiplex PCR, while the TCRdb copy is restricted to in-frame clones and leaves out a portion. Of about 38,000 clones in the sample, more than 70% were seen once. The sequence came from a female donor with multiple sclerosis, enrolled in a pregnancy study. The chain recombines TRBV14 with TRBJ2-5; 8 bases map to TRBD1. The sequences come from CD8+ T cells from peripheral blood mononuclear cells, collected in the third trimester of pregnancy. CDR3 nucleotide sequence: TGTGCCAGCAGGGCTGACAGGGGACCCCAAGAGACCCAGTACTTC. Translated, it gives CASRADRGPQETQYF.